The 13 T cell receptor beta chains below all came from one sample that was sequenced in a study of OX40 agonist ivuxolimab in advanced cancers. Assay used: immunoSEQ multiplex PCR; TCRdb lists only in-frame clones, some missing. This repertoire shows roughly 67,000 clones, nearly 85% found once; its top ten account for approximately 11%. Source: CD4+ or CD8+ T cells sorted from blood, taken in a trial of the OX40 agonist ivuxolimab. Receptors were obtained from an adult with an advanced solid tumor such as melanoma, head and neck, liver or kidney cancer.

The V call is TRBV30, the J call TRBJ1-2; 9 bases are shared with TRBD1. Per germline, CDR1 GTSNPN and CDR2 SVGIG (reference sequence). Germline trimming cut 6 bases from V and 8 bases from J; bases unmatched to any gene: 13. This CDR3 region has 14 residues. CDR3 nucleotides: TGTGCCTGCGTCACCGGGACAGGGCTCGGCGGCTACACCTTC. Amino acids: CACVTGTGLGGYTF.

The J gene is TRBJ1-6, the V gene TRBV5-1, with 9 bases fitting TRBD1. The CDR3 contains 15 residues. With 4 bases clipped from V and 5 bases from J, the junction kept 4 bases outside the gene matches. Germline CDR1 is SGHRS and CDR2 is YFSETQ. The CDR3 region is CASSLQGADNSPLHF. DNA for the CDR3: TGCGCCAGCAGCCTACAGGGGGCGGATAATTCACCCCTCCACTTT.

The CDR3 DNA reads TGTGCCAGCTCACCAAGCAGGGCCGGCTATGGCTACACCTTC. Translation: CASSPSRAGYGYTF. The chain couples TRBV18 to TRBJ1-2, with D tentatively TRBD1 (5 bases). CDR3 size: 14 residues. The germline V gene has CDR1 KGHSH and CDR2 LQKENI. With 2 bases removed from V and 4 bases from J, the gap between germline ends came to 11 bases. Combining the CDR3 with reference TRBV18 and TRBJ1-2 gives the whole variable domain NAGVMQNPRHLVRRRGQEARLRCSPMKGHSHVYWYRQLPEEGLKFMVYLQKENIIDESGMPKERFSAEFPKEGPSILRIQQVVRGDSAAYFCASSPSRAGYGYTFGSGTRLTVV.

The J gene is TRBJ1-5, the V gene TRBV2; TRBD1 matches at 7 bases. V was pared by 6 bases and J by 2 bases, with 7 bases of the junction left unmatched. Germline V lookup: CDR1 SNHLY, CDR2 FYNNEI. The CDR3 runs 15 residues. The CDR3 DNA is TGTGCCAGCAGGACAGGGCCCGTGGGCAATCAGCCCCAGCATTTT. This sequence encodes CASRTGPVGNQPQHF.

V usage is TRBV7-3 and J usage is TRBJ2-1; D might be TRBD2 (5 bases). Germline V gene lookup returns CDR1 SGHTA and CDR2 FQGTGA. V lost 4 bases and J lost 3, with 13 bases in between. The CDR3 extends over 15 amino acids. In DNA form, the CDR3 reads TGTGCCAGCAGCTCAAGCGGCCAATTCTACAATGAGCAGTTCTTC. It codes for CASSSSGQFYNEQFF.

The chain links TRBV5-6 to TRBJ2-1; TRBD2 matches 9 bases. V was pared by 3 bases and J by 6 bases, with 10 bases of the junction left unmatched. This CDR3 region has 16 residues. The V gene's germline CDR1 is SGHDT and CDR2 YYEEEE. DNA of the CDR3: TGTGCCAGCAGCTCTCCCAGGGCGGGAGGGGTCAATGAGCAGTTCTTC. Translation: CASSSPRAGGVNEQFF.

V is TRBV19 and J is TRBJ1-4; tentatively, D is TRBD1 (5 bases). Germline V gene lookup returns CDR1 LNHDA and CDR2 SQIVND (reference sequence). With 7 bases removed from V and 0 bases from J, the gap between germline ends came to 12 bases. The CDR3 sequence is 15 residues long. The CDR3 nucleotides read TGTGCCAGTACTTCAGGGCGGCCAACTAATGAAAAACTGTTTTTT. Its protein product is CASTSGRPTNEKLFF.

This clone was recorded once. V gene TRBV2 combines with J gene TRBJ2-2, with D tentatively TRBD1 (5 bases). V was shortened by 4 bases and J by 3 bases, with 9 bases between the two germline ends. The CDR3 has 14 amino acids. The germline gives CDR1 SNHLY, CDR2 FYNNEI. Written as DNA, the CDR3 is TGTGCCAGCAGTGTTGACAGAGACACCGGGGAGCTGTTTTTT. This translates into CASSVDRDTGELFF.

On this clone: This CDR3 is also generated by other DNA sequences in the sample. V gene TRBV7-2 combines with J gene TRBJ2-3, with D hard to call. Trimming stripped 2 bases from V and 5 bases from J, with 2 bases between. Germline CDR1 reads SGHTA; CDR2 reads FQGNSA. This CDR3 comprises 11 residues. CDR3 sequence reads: CASSLLDTQYF. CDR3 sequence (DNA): TGTGCCAGCAGCTTATTAGATACGCAGTATTTT.

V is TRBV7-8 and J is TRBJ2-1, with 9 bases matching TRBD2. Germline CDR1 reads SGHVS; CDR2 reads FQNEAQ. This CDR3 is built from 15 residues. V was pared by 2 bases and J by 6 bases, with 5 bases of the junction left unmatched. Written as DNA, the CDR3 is TGTGCCAGCAGCTTACTAGCGGGGAATCTCAATGAGCAGTTCTTC. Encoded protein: CASSLLAGNLNEQFF.

The CDR3 region has the DNA TGTGCCAGCAGCGTTGACAGGACCTCAGGCGAAAAACTGTTTTTT. Amino acid sequence: CASSVDRTSGEKLFF. The J gene is TRBJ1-4, the V gene TRBV9, with D perhaps TRBD1 (6 bases). The CDR3 is made up of 15 amino acids. CDR1 and CDR2 from the germline V gene are SGDLS and YYNGEE. With 2 bases removed from V and 8 bases from J, the gap between germline ends came to 16 bases.

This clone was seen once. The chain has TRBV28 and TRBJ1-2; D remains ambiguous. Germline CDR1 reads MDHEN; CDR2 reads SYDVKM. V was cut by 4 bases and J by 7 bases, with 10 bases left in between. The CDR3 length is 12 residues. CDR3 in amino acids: CASSSGSLGYTF. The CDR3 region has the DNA TGTGCCAGCAGTTCCGGAAGTCTTGGCTACACCTTC.

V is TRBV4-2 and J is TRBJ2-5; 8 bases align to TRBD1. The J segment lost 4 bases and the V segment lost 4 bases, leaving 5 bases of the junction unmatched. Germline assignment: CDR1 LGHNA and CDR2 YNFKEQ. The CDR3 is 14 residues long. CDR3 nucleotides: TGTGCCAGCAGCCGAGACAGGGGAGGAGAGACCCAGTACTTC. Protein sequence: CASSRDRGGETQYF.